Detailed here is one T cell receptor (beta chain). Its target antigen remains unknown. The record has no base qualities; no much larger clone is one base away. This sample is part of a study of regulatory T cells in long-lasting Graves disease listed by TCRdb under 2021. General notes on the study: Newly diagnosed Graves' disease patients had taken antithyroid drugs for less than 3 months. Patients with persistent Graves' disease were compared with patients with newly diagnosed Graves' disease using TCR sequencing and RNA sequencing of peripheral blood. The study took place in China and was registered as a clinical trial. A total of around 35 samples underwent TCR sequencing, from roughly 13 patients with persistent Graves' disease and approximately 20 patients with newly diagnosed Graves' disease.

Libraries were made using multiplex PCR. TCRdb records Illumina HiSeq 4000 as the sequencer. TCR beta libraries were built with iRepertoire HTBI primers and Arm-PCR amplification of CDR3 regions. Gel purification was performed on PCR products prior to sequencing. The authors' pipeline ran thus. Gene usage analysis of CDR3 amino acid clonotypes relied on the 62 TRBV and 14 TRBJ segments identified across samples. COPE and FqMerger were used to merge filtered high-quality paired reads into contigs. BLAST was used to align contigs to IMGT TRBV, TRBD and TRBJ reference genes, and CDR3 was defined according to IMGT. Any clonotype with a frequency above 0.1% was classified as a highly expanded clone. Shannon entropy was used to measure repertoire diversity, and the Gini coefficient was used to measure V-J evenness. Public clonotypes were defined as clonotypes shared by more than one individual. Using fastp trimming at Q25 and MiXCR clonotype assembly, TCRdb reanalyzed the public sequencing data and kept in-frame beta chains. Each entry merges the rows of one CDR3 protein and shows their most common DNA and genes. The V and J calls shown here were made by TCRdb, not taken from the authors' results. In this sample the table shows 520,000 or so distinct CDR3 sequences, 12% of which occur a single time. Roughly 8.9% of the sample is held by the ten biggest clonotypes.

What the research found in general, with its limitations: Compared with newly diagnosed patients, patients with persistent Graves' disease had lower TCR Shannon entropy and fewer highly expanded clones, which suggests clonal expansion. The authors acknowledged the small sample size as a limitation that may reduce accuracy. Only the TCR beta chain was sequenced and analyzed. TRBV28, TRBJ1-2 and TRBJ2-5 were preferentially used in persistent disease, while TRBV20-1 and TRBJ2-1 were favored in newly diagnosed disease. Because the primary lesion, thyroid tissue, could not be accessed, the study looked at peripheral blood alone. Persistent patients shared more public clonotypes among themselves (2,741) than newly diagnosed patients did (about 970).

The time point label for this specimen denotes: newly diagnosed GD, antithyroid drugs for less than 3 months. For both TCR sequencing and RNA sequencing, RNA was extracted from PBMCs using TRIzol. The diagnosis of Graves' disease followed American Thyroid Association guidelines. The patients came from an endocrinology department in Xi'an, China. From each patient, 7.5 to 9.5 milliliters of peripheral blood was collected into an EDTA anticoagulant tube. PBMCs were isolated by Ficoll Paque Plus density gradient separation without further T cell sorting. An Agilent 2100 Bioanalyzer and agarose gel were used to check RNA quality, while a NanoDrop 2000 measured RNA concentration. CDR1 is given as LGHDT and CDR2 as YNNKEL, both from the germline V gene (reference sequence). Between the V and J ends, shortened by 4 bases and 5 bases respectively, the junction contains 14 bases. Spanning cysteine to phenylalanine, the CDR3 consists of 14 amino acids. The retained sequence is limited to the CDR3, 42 bases, with the frame set at the first base.

The data also belong to a second study, concerning T cells in Graves' hyperthyroidism and ophthalmopathy. As the second publication notes: Stable Graves' hyperthyroidism was defined as no progression to ophthalmopathy during 18 months of follow-up. Hyperthyroidism patients were newly diagnosed, with disease duration under 2 months, and aged 18 to 65 years. Any patient with an uncontrolled infection, another autoimmune disease, pregnancy or lactation was excluded. Clinical symptoms, serum thyroxine and TRAb, thyroid ultrasound, and orbital computed tomography formed the basis for the diagnoses. The TCR CDR3 was subjected to a first round of RT-PCR using the HTBI primer set and the Qiagen OneStep RT-PCR kit. Most expanded thyroid clonotypes (frequency above 0.001) were also detected in blood, suggesting blood repertoires may reflect thyroid immune responses. Ophthalmopathy was separated from stable hyperthyroidism by a 13 V-J signature model, with approximately 86% sensitivity and roughly 81% specificity obtained in cross-validation and 80%/75% obtained in testing. In validation, progression to ophthalmopathy was predicted by the model with 70% to 71% sensitivity and roughly 76% specificity, a median of about 6 months before onset. TCR V-J signatures able to tell the groups apart were searched for in a discovery cohort of approximately 95 patients, of whom under 45 had Graves' ophthalmopathy and about 60 had stable Graves' hyperthyroidism. Prospective prediction of ophthalmopathy was tested in an independent validation cohort consisting of fewer than 20 hyperthyroidism patients and about 17 patients who later progressed to ophthalmopathy. The 100 or so discovery patients were randomly divided into training and test sets at a 7:3 ratio. Thyroid tissue and blood T-cell repertoires from six Graves' hyperthyroidism patients were also compared in the study. After sampling, hyperthyroidism patients received methimazole starting at 30 mg daily, and ophthalmopathy patients received high-dose intravenous methylprednisolone. Libraries were constructed in a second round of multiplex PCR, after which size selection and purification were carried out. Libraries were sequenced paired-end with 100 bp reads on an Illumina HiSeq2000. SOAPnuke was used to process the raw data, with reads discarded if the reads contained adapters or uncalled bases, had a mean Phred below 15, or lacked an exact constant-primer or identifier match. High-quality paired reads were merged with COPE v1.2.5, and unique nucleotide sequences were defined as clonotypes. Clonotypes were aligned to IMGT TRBV, TRBD and TRBJ reference segments using MiTCR v1.1. Analysis was restricted to V-J combinations with a frequency above 0.0001, which covered 99.2% of repertoires. The TCS score was defined as F50 (clonal expansion) divided by E x V (chaos), with BLOSUM62-based TCRdist calculated between CDR3 peptides within each V-J. Welch's t-statistics and random forest reduced several hundred V-J features to about 12, which were used in a naive Bayes classifier (R e1071). No statistical method was used to fix the sample size in advance, and group allocation was not hidden from the investigators. TCR Vbeta CDR3 sequencing of fewer than 150 peripheral blood samples (43 ophthalmopathy, approximately 80 hyperthyroidism and approximately 17 progressor patients) is reported in the paper.

The input for sequencing was peripheral blood mononuclear cells (PBMCs), taken at new diagnosis, from a patient treated with antithyroid drugs. The receptor chain draws on TRBV3-1 and TRBJ1-1; the D segment cannot be called with confidence. The receptor was derived from a woman aged 25 to 39 with Graves disease. Donor details come from another sample of the same person, matched by shared clones. Read as DNA, the sequence is TGTGCCAGCAGCCCAGATGACTTTCTGACTGAAGCTTTCTTT. Translated, it gives CASSPDDFLTEAFF.